Listed below are T cell receptor beta chains from one sample, sequenced in a study of T cell repertoires in cytomegalovirus infection. TCRdb used MiXCR to reprocess the reads, holding one entry per CDR3 protein. The sample carries around 900,000 distinct CDR3 sequences, 31% recorded once. The antigens for these receptors are not known. The sequences come from cultured CD8+ T cells from PBMCs, collected from culture after CMV antigen stimulation. These TCRs come from a human donor in good health (CMV status not recorded). Some clones in this sample may be carry-over from other donors' samples. Both conserved end residues are part of each CDR3. D genes are given only for firm matches. Clone sizes are given selectively: once, few, many, or a class where the clone is expanded.

J gene: TRBJ2-7; D gene: .; V gene: TRBV7-2; clone size: many; CDR3 protein: CASSLFRGNEQYF; CDR3 DNA: TGTGCCAGCAGCCTCTTCAGGGGCAACGAGCAGTACTTC
J gene: TRBJ1-5; D gene: TRBD1; V gene: TRBV4-3; clone size: .; CDR3 protein: CASSAGTGRNQPQHF; CDR3 DNA: TGCGCCAGCAGCGCCGGGACAGGGAGGAATCAGCCCCAGCATTTT
J gene: TRBJ2-1; D gene: .; V gene: TRBV19; clone size: .; CDR3 protein: CASSSSDNKDYNEQFF; CDR3 DNA: TGTGCCAGTAGTAGCAGTGATAATAAAGACTACAATGAGCAGTTCTTC
J gene: TRBJ2-1; D gene: .; V gene: TRBV5-6; clone size: .; CDR3 protein: CASSSGPEQFF; CDR3 DNA: TGTGCCAGCAGCTCGGGCCCTGAGCAGTTCTTC
J gene: TRBJ1-1; D gene: .; V gene: TRBV12-3/TRBV12-4; clone size: .; CDR3 protein: CASSWAPGHTNEAFF; CDR3 DNA: TGTGCCAGCAGTTGGGCCCCGGGGCATACTAATGAAGCTTTCTTT
J gene: TRBJ2-3; D gene: TRBD2; V gene: TRBV7-9; clone size: few; CDR3 protein: CASSEISSGGYDTDTQYF; CDR3 DNA: TGTGCCAGCAGCGAAATATCTAGCGGGGGATATGACACAGATACGCAGTATTTT
J gene: TRBJ1-5; D gene: TRBD1; V gene: TRBV5-6; clone size: .; CDR3 protein: CASSFGTAVVQPQHF; CDR3 DNA: TGTGCCAGCAGCTTCGGGACAGCGGTGGTTCAGCCCCAGCATTTT
J gene: TRBJ1-3; D gene: .; V gene: TRBV10-3; clone size: .; CDR3 protein: CAISEGRGSGNTIYF; CDR3 DNA: TGTGCCATCAGTGAGGGGAGAGGCTCTGGAAACACCATATATTTT
J gene: TRBJ2-5; D gene: .; V gene: TRBV6-4; clone size: .; CDR3 protein: CASSDSPETQYF; CDR3 DNA: TGTGCCAGCAGTGACTCGCCAGAGACCCAGTACTTC
J gene: TRBJ1-1; D gene: .; V gene: TRBV7-9; clone size: few; CDR3 protein: CASIFPFTSLPLENTEAFF; CDR3 DNA: TGTGCCAGCATCTTCCCCTTTACATCCTTACCCCTCGAGAACACTGAAGCTTTCTTT
J gene: TRBJ1-2; D gene: .; V gene: TRBV29-1; clone size: .; CDR3 protein: CSVEYSREKNYGYTF; CDR3 DNA: TGCAGCGTTGAATACTCAAGGGAAAAAAACTATGGCTACACCTTC
J gene: TRBJ1-1; D gene: TRBD1; V gene: TRBV29-1; clone size: .; CDR3 protein: CSLQGSYGRATEAFF; CDR3 DNA: TGCAGTCTACAGGGGTCTTATGGCCGAGCCACTGAAGCTTTCTTT
J gene: TRBJ1-5; D gene: .; V gene: TRBV19; clone size: .; CDR3 protein: CASSMFHSNQPQHF; CDR3 DNA: TGTGCCAGTAGTATGTTCCACAGCAATCAGCCCCAGCATTTT
J gene: TRBJ2-1; D gene: TRBD2; V gene: TRBV7-8; clone size: many; CDR3 protein: CASSLDRSSGGGDEQFF; CDR3 DNA: TGTGCCAGCAGCTTAGACCGATCTAGCGGGGGAGGGGATGAGCAGTTCTTC
J gene: TRBJ2-2; D gene: .; V gene: TRBV4-1; clone size: .; CDR3 protein: CASSQDRGRGGELFF; CDR3 DNA: TGCGCCAGCAGCCAAGATAGAGGCCGAGGCGGGGAGCTGTTTTTT
J gene: TRBJ1-2; D gene: .; V gene: TRBV19; clone size: .; CDR3 protein: CASSIDSGGPISCTF; CDR3 DNA: TGTGCCAGTAGTATAGATTCGGGAGGCCCTATCTCCTGCACCTTC
J gene: TRBJ1-1; D gene: .; V gene: TRBV12-3/TRBV12-4; clone size: once; CDR3 protein: CANSLGGRDTEAFF; CDR3 DNA: TGTGCCAACAGTTTAGGCGGCAGGGACACTGAAGCTTTCTTT
J gene: TRBJ2-1; D gene: TRBD2; V gene: TRBV6-1; clone size: .; CDR3 protein: CASSELAGAIINNEQFF; CDR3 DNA: TGTGCCAGCAGTGAACTAGCGGGGGCCATAATTAACAATGAGCAGTTCTTC
J gene: TRBJ2-1; D gene: TRBD2; V gene: TRBV11-2; clone size: .; CDR3 protein: CASADSGLAGGPLWDEQFF; CDR3 DNA: TGTGCCAGCGCCGATTCGGGACTAGCGGGGGGGCCGCTTTGGGATGAGCAGTTCTTC
J gene: TRBJ2-3; D gene: .; V gene: TRBV6-5; clone size: .; CDR3 protein: CASSSTGPLPTDTQYF; CDR3 DNA: TGTGCCAGCAGTTCGACCGGGCCCCTACCCACAGATACGCAGTATTTT
J gene: TRBJ2-7; D gene: TRBD2; V gene: TRBV4-1; clone size: .; CDR3 protein: CASSPGLANEQYF; CDR3 DNA: TGCGCCAGCAGCCCGGGACTAGCGAACGAGCAGTACTTC
J gene: TRBJ1-2; D gene: .; V gene: TRBV6-5; clone size: .; CDR3 protein: CASSYSSKWGYTF; CDR3 DNA: TGTGCCAGCAGTTACTCGAGTAAATGGGGCTACACCTTC
J gene: TRBJ1-5; D gene: TRBD1; V gene: TRBV27; clone size: .; CDR3 protein: CASSLAGGGIYSNQPQHF; CDR3 DNA: TGTGCCAGCAGTTTGGCAGGGGGGGGGATATATAGCAATCAGCCCCAGCATTTT
J gene: TRBJ2-5; D gene: .; V gene: TRBV9; clone size: .; CDR3 protein: CASSRRGGPQETQYF; CDR3 DNA: TGTGCCAGCTCCCGTAGGGGGGGGCCTCAAGAGACCCAGTACTTC